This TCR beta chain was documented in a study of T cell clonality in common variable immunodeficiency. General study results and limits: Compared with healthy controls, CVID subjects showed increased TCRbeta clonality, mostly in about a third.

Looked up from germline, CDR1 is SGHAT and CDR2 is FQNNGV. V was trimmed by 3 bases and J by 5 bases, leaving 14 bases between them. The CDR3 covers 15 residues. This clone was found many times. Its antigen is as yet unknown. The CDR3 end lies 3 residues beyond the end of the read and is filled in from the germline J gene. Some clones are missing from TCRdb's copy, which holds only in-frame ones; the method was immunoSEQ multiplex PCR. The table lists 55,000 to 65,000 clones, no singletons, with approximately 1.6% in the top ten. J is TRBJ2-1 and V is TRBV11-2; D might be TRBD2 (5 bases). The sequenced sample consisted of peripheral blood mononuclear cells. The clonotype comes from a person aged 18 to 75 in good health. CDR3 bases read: TGTGCCAGCAGCTTCGCTAGCAACTTCCACAATGAG. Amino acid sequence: CASSFASNFHNE. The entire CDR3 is CASSFASNFHNEQFF.